The 9 T cell receptor beta chains listed next were all sequenced from one sample in a study of blood T cell repertoires in COVID-19. Only in-frame clones appear in the TCRdb table, and some are missing; sequencing was by immunoSEQ multiplex PCR. The repertoire holds 120,000 or so clones, with 84% as singletons. Source material: peripheral blood. The receptors originated from a woman aged 25 to 45 who had recovered from COVID-19.

This chain connects TRBV6-1 to TRBJ1-2, with D maybe TRBD1 (5 bases). V lost 4 bases and J 5 bases, leaving 14 bases between the germline ends. CDR1 MNHNS and CDR2 SASEGT come from the germline V gene. The CDR3 runs to 14 residues. CDR3 sequence reads: CASSVAGREYGYTF. As DNA, the CDR3 is TGTGCCAGCAGTGTAGCAGGGAGGGAGTATGGCTACACCTTC.

The chain recombines TRBV19 with TRBJ2-7; tentatively, D is TRBD2 (5 bases). CDR1 is LNHDA and CDR2 is SQIVND in the germline V gene (reference sequence). CDR3 size: 15 residues. Deletions cut 3 bases from V and 1 base from J, with 13 bases between. CDR3: CASSMRAGDSYEQYF. The CDR3 region has the DNA TGTGCCAGTAGTATGAGGGCGGGCGATTCCTACGAGCAGTACTTC.

Of note for this clone: Different DNA sequences within this sample yield the same CDR3. The chain combines TRBV5-1 with TRBJ2-1, with 11 bases lining up with TRBD2. In germline, CDR1 is SGHRS, CDR2 YFSETQ. The length of the CDR3 is 15 residues. V dropped 4 bases and J dropped 3; count of bases not matched to a gene: 3. The CDR3 DNA reads TGCGCCAGCAGCCTCACTAGCGGGAGCTACAATGAGCAGTTCTTC. This gives the protein CASSLTSGSYNEQFF.

J is TRBJ1-5 and V is TRBV18; 7 nucleotides line up with TRBD1. Trimming took 6 bases from V and 7 from J; bases not matched to a gene: 15. The V gene's germline CDR1 is KGHSH and CDR2 LQKENI. The CDR3 runs to 16 residues. CDR3 bases: TGTGCCAGCTCGCTCATGGAGCAGGGGGTCGGGCAGCCCCAGCATTTT. Translating it yields CASSLMEQGVGQPQHF.

V and J are TRBV10-3 and TRBJ2-7, with 9 bases that match TRBD1. Germline CDR1 and CDR2: ENHRY and SYGVKD. The CDR3 length is 13 residues. Trimming took 8 bases from V and 7 from J; bases not matched to a gene: 9. CDR3: CAISYRGQEEQYF. In nucleotides, the CDR3 is TGTGCCATCTCCTACAGGGGGCAGGAAGAGCAGTACTTC.

V is TRBV5-5 and J is TRBJ1-5; TRBD1 matches 8 bases. Germline V lookup: CDR1 SGHKS, CDR2 YYEKEE (reference sequence). This CDR3 is built from 15 residues. J was trimmed by 6 bases and V by 4 bases; bases with no gene match: 9. Written as DNA, the CDR3 is TGTGCCAGCAGCCCGGGCCCAGGGGGCGGTCAGCCCCAGCATTTT. It encodes CASSPGPGGGQPQHF.

A remark on this clone: An end of the junction does not agree with germline; a read error may underlie this. The rearrangement links TRBV7-7 to TRBJ2-1; 14 nucleotides line up with TRBD2. The CDR3 loop spans 15 amino acids. Germline-derived CDR1 and CDR2 are SSHAT and FNYEAQ (reference sequence). The DNA for the CDR3 is TGTGCTAGCAGCCCCGGGACTAGCGGGAGCTATGAGCAGTTCTTC. Translating gives CASSPGTSGSYEQFF. Full variable domain (missing parts from reference TRBV7-7 and TRBJ2-1): GAGVSQSPRYKVTKRGQDVTLRCDPISSHATLYWYQQALGQGPEFLTYFNYEAQPDKSGLPSDRFSAERPEGSISTLTIQRTEQRDSAMYRCASSPGTSGSYEQFFGPGTRLTVL.

V usage is TRBV18 and J usage is TRBJ2-5; 9 bases align to TRBD1. J gave up 3 bases and V 6 bases, and 5 bases lay outside the gene matches. The CDR3 is 14 residues long. CDR1 and CDR2 (germline): KGHSH, LQKENI. CDR3 amino acids: CASSLTGGKETQYF. CDR3 DNA: TGTGCCAGCTCTCTCACAGGGGGCAAAGAGACCCAGTACTTC.

This clone was found once. The chain couples TRBV19 to TRBJ2-7, with D tentatively TRBD1 (7 bases). This CDR3 comprises 15 residues. CDR1 is LNHDA and CDR2 is SQIVND in the germline V gene (reference sequence). Trimming took 3 bases from V and 7 from J, leaving 19 bases between them. Here the CDR3 DNA reads TGTGCCAGTAGTATGAAGGCAGGGGGACTGGATGAGCAGTACTTC. Its translation is CASSMKAGGLDEQYF.